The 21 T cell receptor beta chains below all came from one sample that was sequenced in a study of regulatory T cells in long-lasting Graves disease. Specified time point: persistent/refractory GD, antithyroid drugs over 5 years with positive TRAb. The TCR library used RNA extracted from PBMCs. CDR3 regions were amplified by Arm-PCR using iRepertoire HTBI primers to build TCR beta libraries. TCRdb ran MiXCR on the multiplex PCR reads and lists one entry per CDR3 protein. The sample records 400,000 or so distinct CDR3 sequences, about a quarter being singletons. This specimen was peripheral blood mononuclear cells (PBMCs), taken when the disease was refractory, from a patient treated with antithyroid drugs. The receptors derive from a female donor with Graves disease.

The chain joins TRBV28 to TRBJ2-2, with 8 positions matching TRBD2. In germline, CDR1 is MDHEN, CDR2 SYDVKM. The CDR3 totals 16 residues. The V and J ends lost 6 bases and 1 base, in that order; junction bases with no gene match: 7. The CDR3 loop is CASRQTSGRNTGELFF. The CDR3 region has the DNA TGTGCCAGCAGACAAACTAGCGGAAGGAACACCGGGGAGCTGTTTTTT.

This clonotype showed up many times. The CDR3 nucleotides are TGTGCCAGCAGTTTCCTGGGACACTCTGTCGAGCAGTACTTC. It yields the protein CASSFLGHSVEQYF. The gene calls are TRBV28 and TRBJ2-7; the D gene is possibly TRBD1 (6 bases). This CDR3 has 14 amino acids. Germline CDR1 MDHEN, CDR2 SYDVKM. V lost 3 bases to trimming and J lost 6 bases, with 15 bases between them.

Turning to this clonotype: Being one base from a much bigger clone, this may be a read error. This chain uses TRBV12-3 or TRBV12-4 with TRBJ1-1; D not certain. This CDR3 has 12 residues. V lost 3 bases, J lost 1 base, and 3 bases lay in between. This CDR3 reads CASSFTNTEAFF. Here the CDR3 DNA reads TGTGCCAGCAGTTTCACGAACACTGAAGCTTTCTTT.

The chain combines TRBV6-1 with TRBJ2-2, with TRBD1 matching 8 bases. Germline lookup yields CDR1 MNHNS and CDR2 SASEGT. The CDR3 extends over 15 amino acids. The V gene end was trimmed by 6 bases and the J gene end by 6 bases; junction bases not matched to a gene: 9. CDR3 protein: CASSYGQGVPGELFF. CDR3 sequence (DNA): TGTGCCAGCAGCTATGGACAGGGTGTGCCCGGGGAGCTGTTTTTT.

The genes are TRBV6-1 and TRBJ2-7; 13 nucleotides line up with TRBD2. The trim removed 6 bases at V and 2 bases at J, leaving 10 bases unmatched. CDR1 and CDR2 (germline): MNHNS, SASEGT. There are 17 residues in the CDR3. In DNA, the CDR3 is TGTGCCAGCAGCCGGCCGGGACTAGCGGGATTCCCCTACGAGCAGTACTTC. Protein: CASSRPGLAGFPYEQYF.

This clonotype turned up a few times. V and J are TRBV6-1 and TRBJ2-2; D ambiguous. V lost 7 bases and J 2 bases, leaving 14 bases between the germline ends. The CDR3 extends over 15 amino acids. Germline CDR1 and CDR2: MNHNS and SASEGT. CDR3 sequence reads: CASNQKGSNTGELFF. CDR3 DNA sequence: TGTGCCAGCAACCAGAAGGGCTCTAACACCGGGGAGCTGTTTTTT.

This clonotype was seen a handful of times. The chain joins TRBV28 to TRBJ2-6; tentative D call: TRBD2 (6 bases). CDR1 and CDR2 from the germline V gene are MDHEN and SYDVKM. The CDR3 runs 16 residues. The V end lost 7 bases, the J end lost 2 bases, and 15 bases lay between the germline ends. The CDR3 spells CASKGSGTPGANVLTF. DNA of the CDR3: TGTGCCAGCAAGGGTAGCGGAACCCCTGGGGCCAACGTCCTGACTTTC.

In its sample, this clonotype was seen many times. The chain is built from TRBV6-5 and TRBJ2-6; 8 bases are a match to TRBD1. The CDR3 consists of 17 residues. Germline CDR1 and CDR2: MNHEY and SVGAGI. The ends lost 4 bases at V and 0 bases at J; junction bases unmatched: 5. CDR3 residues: CASSSDRGNSGANVLTF. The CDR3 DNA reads TGTGCCAGCAGTTCAGACAGGGGCAACTCTGGGGCCAACGTCCTGACTTTC.

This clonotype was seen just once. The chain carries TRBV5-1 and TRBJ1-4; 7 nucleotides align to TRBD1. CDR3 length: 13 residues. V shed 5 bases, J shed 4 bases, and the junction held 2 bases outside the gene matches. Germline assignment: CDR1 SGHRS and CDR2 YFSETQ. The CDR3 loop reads CASRGQHNEKLFF. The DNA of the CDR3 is TGCGCCAGCAGGGGACAGCATAATGAAAAACTGTTTTTT.

CDR3 in DNA: TGCGCCAGCAGCTTGCAGGGGCGGGCAACTGAAGCTTTCTTT. This sequence encodes CASSLQGRATEAFF. V is TRBV5-1 and J is TRBJ1-1; perhaps TRBD1 as D (6 bases). The CDR3 is 14 amino acids. The V end lost 1 base, the J end lost 5 bases, and 12 bases lay between the germline ends. CDR1 is SGHRS, CDR2 YFSETQ, per germline. The full variable domain, with the rest looked up from reference TRBV5-1 and TRBJ1-1, is KAGVTQTPRYLIKTRGQQVTLSCSPISGHRSVSWYQQTPGQGLQFLFEYFSETQRNKGNFPGRFSGRQFSNSRSEMNVSTLELGDSALYLCASSLQGRATEAFFGQGTRLTVV.

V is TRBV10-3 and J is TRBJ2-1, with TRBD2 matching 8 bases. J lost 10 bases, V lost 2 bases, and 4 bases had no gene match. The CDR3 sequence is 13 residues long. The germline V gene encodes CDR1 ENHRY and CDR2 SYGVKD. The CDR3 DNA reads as TGTGCCATCAGTGAGGGGACTAGTTCCGAGCAGTTCTTC. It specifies CAISEGTSSEQFF.

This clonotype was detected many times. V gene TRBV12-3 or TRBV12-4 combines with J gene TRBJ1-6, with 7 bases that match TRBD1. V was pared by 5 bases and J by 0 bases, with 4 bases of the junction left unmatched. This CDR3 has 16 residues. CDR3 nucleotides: TGTGCCAGCAGTCCAACAGGGGCCTCCTATAATTCACCCCTCCACTTT. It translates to CASSPTGASYNSPLHF.

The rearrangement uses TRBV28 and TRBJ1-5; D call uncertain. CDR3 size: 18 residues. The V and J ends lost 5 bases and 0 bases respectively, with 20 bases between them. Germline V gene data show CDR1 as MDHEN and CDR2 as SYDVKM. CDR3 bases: TGTGCCAGCAGTCCCGTTACACTATTCCCATATAGCAATCAGCCCCAGCATTTT. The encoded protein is CASSPVTLFPYSNQPQHF.

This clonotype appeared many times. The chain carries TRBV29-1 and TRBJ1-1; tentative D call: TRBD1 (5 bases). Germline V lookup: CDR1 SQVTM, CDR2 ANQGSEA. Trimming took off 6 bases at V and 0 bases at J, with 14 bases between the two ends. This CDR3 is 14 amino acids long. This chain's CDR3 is CSVAPGTVNTEAFF. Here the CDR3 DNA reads TGCAGCGTAGCCCCCGGGACGGTGAACACTGAAGCTTTCTTT.

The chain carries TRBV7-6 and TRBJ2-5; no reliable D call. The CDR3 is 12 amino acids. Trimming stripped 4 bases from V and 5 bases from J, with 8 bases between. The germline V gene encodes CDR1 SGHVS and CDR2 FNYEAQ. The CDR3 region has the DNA TGTGCCAGCAGCTCCACCCTTGAGACCCAGTACTTC. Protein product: CASSSTLETQYF.

The CDR3 is CASSWTRDEQFF. In nucleotides, the CDR3 is TGCGCCAGCAGTTGGACCCGGGATGAGCAGTTCTTC. This chain joins TRBV10-2 and TRBJ2-1; D unresolved. This CDR3 contains 12 residues. The V gene's germline CDR1 is WSHSY and CDR2 SAAADI. V was pared by 5 bases and J by 8 bases, with 10 bases between.

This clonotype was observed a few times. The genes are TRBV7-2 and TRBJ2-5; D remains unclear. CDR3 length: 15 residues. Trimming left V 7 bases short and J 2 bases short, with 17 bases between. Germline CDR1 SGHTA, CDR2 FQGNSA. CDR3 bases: TGTGCCAGCACCCAGAACGCAAGGAATCAAGAGACCCAGTACTTC. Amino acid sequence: CASTQNARNQETQYF.

In DNA form, the CDR3 reads TGCAGTGCTCAGGACAGGCGAGAGGGGAGTTACGAGCAGTACTTC. Its translation is CSAQDRREGSYEQYF. The chain has TRBV20-1 and TRBJ2-7; the match to TRBD1 covers 7 bases. V lost 5 bases and J lost 4; bases outside the gene matches: 14. CDR3 length: 15 residues. CDR1 and CDR2 from the germline V gene are DFQATT and SNEGSKA (reference sequence).

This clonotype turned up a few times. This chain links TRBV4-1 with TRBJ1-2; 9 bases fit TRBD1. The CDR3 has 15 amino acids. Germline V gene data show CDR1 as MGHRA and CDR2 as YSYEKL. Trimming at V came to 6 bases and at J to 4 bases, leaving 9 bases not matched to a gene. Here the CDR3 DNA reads TGCGCCAGCAGACAACAGGGGGCGGAAGGCTATGGCTACACCTTC. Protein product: CASRQQGAEGYGYTF.

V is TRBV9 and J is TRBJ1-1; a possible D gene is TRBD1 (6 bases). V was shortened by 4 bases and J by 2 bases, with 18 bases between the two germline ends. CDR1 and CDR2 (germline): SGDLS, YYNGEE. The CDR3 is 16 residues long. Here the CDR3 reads CASSRTVGQTNTEAFF. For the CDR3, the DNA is TGTGCCAGCAGCAGAACGGTAGGACAGACTAACACTGAAGCTTTCTTT.

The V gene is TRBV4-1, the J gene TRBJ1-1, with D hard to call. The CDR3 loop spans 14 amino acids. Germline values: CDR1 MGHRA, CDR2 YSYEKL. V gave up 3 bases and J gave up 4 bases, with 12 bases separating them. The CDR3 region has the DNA TGCGCCAGCAGCCATTCTCCAAGTGGCACTGAAGCTTTCTTT. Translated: CASSHSPSGTEAFF.